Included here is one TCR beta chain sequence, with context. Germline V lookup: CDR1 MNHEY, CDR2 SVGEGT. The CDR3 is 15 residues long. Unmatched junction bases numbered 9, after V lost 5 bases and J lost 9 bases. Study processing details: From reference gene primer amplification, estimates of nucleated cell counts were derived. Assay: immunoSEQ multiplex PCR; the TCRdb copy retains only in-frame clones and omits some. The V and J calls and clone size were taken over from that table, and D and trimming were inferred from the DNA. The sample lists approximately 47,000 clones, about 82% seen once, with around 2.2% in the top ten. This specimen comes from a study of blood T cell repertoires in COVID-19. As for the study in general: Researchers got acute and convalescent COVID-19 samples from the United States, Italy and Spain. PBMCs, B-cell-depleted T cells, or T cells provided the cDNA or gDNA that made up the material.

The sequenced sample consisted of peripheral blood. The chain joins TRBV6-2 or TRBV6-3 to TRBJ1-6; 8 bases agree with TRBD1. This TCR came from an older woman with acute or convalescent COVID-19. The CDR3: CASSLEGQGTSPLHF. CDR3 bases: TGTGCCAGCAGTCTCGAAGGACAGGGAACTTCACCCCTCCACTTT.